Listed here are 21 T cell receptor beta chains from one sample, sequenced in a study of cytomegalovirus exposure and HLA in healthy donors. Vbeta (60) and Jbeta (13) primers were used in the PCR. The repertoire was sequenced with immunoSEQ multiplex PCR; TCRdb's copy has only in-frame clones and lacks some. This table holds fewer than 110,000 clones, around three quarters found once. Sequencing was done on a sample of PBMCs. These TCRs come from a man aged 25-45 years in good health and CMV-seronegative.

The V call is TRBV13, the J call TRBJ2-2; tentative D call: TRBD1 (5 bases). This CDR3 has 15 residues. Germline lookup yields CDR1 PRHDT and CDR2 FYEKMQ (reference sequence). Between the trimmed V and J ends, which lost 4 bases and 8 bases, there was a span of 17 bases. The CDR3 nucleotides read TGTGCCAGCAGCTCCTACAGGTTTCCTAGGGGGGAGCTGTTTTTT. This sequence encodes CASSSYRFPRGELFF.

The V call is TRBV25-1, the J call TRBJ1-2; 7 positions match TRBD1. CDR1 is MGHDK and CDR2 is SYGVNS in the germline V gene. This CDR3 is built from 13 residues. V shed 5 bases and J 8 bases; nucleotides not matched to a gene: 8. CDR3 bases: TGTGCCAGCAGTATCCGCAGGGGGGAAGGCTACACCTTC. This sequence encodes CASSIRRGEGYTF.

V usage is TRBV27 and J usage is TRBJ1-4, with 10 bases fitting TRBD1. Germline lookup yields CDR1 MNHEY and CDR2 SMNVEV (reference sequence). The V gene end was trimmed by 5 bases and the J gene end by 7 bases; junction bases not matched to a gene: 7. This CDR3 contains 15 residues. The CDR3 region has the DNA TGTGCCAGCAGTACCACGACAGGGGGCGTTGAAAAACTGTTTTTT. Translation: CASSTTTGGVEKLFF.

This clone was seen only a few times. The rearrangement joins TRBV27 to TRBJ1-2; D is undetermined. This CDR3 has 17 residues. V shed 4 bases and J shed 0 bases, with 18 bases lying between them. Germline CDR1 and CDR2: MNHEY and SMNVEV (reference sequence). CDR3 in amino acids: CASSSLYGDATNYGYTF. The CDR3 region has the DNA TGTGCCAGCAGTTCCCTATACGGGGATGCAACTAACTATGGCTACACCTTC.

J is TRBJ2-7 and V is TRBV6-5; possible D gene TRBD2, 6 bases. CDR3 size: 14 residues. Germline CDR1 and CDR2: MNHEY and SVGAGI. Trimming took 2 bases from V and 2 from J, leaving 10 bases between them. The CDR3 DNA reads as TGTGCCAGCAGTTACACTTCGGGGGCCTACGAGCAGTACTTC. Amino acid sequence: CASSYTSGAYEQYF.

The rearrangement joins TRBV7-9 to TRBJ2-2; unclear D gene. Germline CDR1 and CDR2: SEHNR and FQNEAQ (reference sequence). This CDR3 is 11 amino acids long. The V end lost 5 bases, the J end lost 8 bases, and 6 bases lay between the germline ends. The CDR3 DNA sequence: TGTGCCAGCAGCCCCCAGGGGGAGCTGTTTTTT. Its protein product is CASSPQGELFF. The complete variable domain, with remaining parts taken from reference TRBV7-9 and TRBJ2-2, reads DTGVSQNPRHKITKRGQNVTFRCDPISEHNRLYWYRQTLGQGPEFLTYFQNEAQLEKSRLLSDRFSAERPKGSFSTLEIQRTEQGDSAMYLCASSPQGELFFGEGSRLTVL.

This chain uses TRBV10-3 with TRBJ2-2; TRBD1 might be the D (6 bases). The CDR3 totals 16 residues. Between the trimmed V and J ends, which lost 4 bases and 1 base, there was a span of 13 bases. Germline CDR1 reads ENHRY; CDR2 reads SYGVKD. CDR3 sequence (DNA): TGTGCCATCAGTGCCACCGGGACACTGAACACCGGGGAGCTGTTTTTT. Translation: CAISATGTLNTGELFF.

This clone was picked up one time. CDR3 bases: TGTGCCAGCAGCCGCACCGGGACTAGCGGACGAAATGAGCAGTTCTTC. Translated, it gives CASSRTGTSGRNEQFF. The V and J genes are TRBV28 and TRBJ2-1, with 11 positions matching TRBD2. The V segment lost 6 bases and the J segment 7 bases; nucleotides outside the gene matches: 11. The CDR3 length is 16 residues. Germline CDR1 MDHEN, CDR2 SYDVKM. Together with reference TRBV28 and TRBJ2-1, the CDR3 gives the full variable domain: DVKVTQSSRYLVKRTGEKVFLECVQDMDHENMFWYRQDPGLGLRLIYFSYDVKMKEKGDIPEGYSVSREKKERFSLILESASTNQTSMYLCASSRTGTSGRNEQFFGPGTRLTVL.

This clone has just a few counts. The rearrangement uses TRBV19 and TRBJ2-7; TRBD2 aligns across 9 bases. V shed 6 bases and J 0 bases; nucleotides not matched to a gene: 9. This CDR3 has 16 amino acids. Germline V CDR1 and CDR2: LNHDA, SQIVND (reference sequence). Written as DNA, the CDR3 is TGTGCCAGTAGCCCTATTCTAGCGGGGAGCTCCTACGAGCAGTACTTC. Translating gives CASSPILAGSSYEQYF.

The J gene is TRBJ1-2, the V gene TRBV28; 8 bases agree with TRBD1. CDR3 length: 14 residues. Germline V gene data show CDR1 as MDHEN and CDR2 as SYDVKM. Losses at the gene ends were 2 bases for V and 5 bases for J; bases not matched to a gene: 4. The CDR3 here is CASSLTDRGYGYTF. CDR3 in DNA: TGTGCCAGCAGTTTAACCGACAGGGGATATGGCTACACCTTC.

The chain has TRBV9 and TRBJ2-1, with 9 bases aligning to TRBD2. Germline V gives CDR1 SGDLS, CDR2 YYNGEE. The trim removed 4 bases at V and 4 bases at J, leaving 6 bases unmatched. The CDR3 is 15 amino acids. CDR3 DNA sequence: TGTGCCAGCAGCAGCGCGGGAGGGGTGTACAATGAGCAGTTCTTC. Protein: CASSSAGGVYNEQFF.

The chain couples TRBV7-3 to TRBJ2-7, with a possible D match to TRBD1 (5 bases). There are 13 residues in the CDR3. The V and J ends lost 6 bases and 0 bases respectively, with 9 bases between them. Germline V lookup: CDR1 SGHTA, CDR2 FQGTGA. The CDR3: CASSKGHSYEQYF. CDR3 DNA sequence: TGTGCCAGCAGTAAGGGGCACTCCTACGAGCAGTACTTC.

The J gene is TRBJ2-2, the V gene TRBV2; D is perhaps TRBD2 (5 bases). Between the trimmed V and J ends, which lost 4 bases and 5 bases, there was a span of 11 bases. The CDR3 has 14 amino acids. In germline, CDR1 is SNHLY, CDR2 FYNNEI. The CDR3 loop is CASSVGDTTGELFF. Here the CDR3 DNA reads TGTGCCAGCAGTGTCGGGGATACAACCGGGGAGCTGTTTTTT.

The genes are TRBV27 and TRBJ1-5, with 11 bases aligning to TRBD1. This CDR3 has 16 residues. Trimming cost V 10 bases and J 6 bases; bases outside gene matches: 14. The germline V gene encodes CDR1 MNHEY and CDR2 SMNVEV (reference sequence). The DNA for the CDR3 is TGTGCCATCTTACCCGGACAGGGGGCGTTTTGTCAGCCCCAGCATTTT. Protein: CAILPGQGAFCQPQHF.

The CDR3 sequence: CAWRRQPLGTQYF. The CDR3, as DNA: TGTGCCTGGAGGCGACAGCCTTTGGGTACGCAGTATTTT. The J gene is TRBJ2-3, the V gene TRBV30; weak D call: TRBD1 (5 bases). Germline CDR1 and CDR2: GTSNPN and SVGIG (reference sequence). This CDR3 is built from 13 residues. V dropped 3 bases and J dropped 8 bases, with 15 bases sitting between them.

The J gene is TRBJ1-2, the V gene TRBV7-9; the match to TRBD1 covers 10 bases. There are 16 residues in the CDR3. The junction had 6 bases not matched to a gene; V was cut back by 2 bases and J by 3 bases. Germline V gene data show CDR1 as SEHNR and CDR2 as FQNEAQ (reference sequence). CDR3 nucleotides: TGTGCCAGCAGCTTATACGGACAGGGGGGATACTATGGCTACACCTTC. It translates to CASSLYGQGGYYGYTF.

The chain uses TRBV6-6 and TRBJ2-5, with D perhaps TRBD2 (7 bases). V was shortened by 7 bases and J by 5 bases, with 20 bases between the two germline ends. Germline loops: CDR1 MNHNY, CDR2 SVGAGI (reference sequence). The CDR3 length is 15 residues. The CDR3, as DNA: TGTGCCAGCACCCCGACTAGCACGAGGGGGGAGACCCAGTACTTC. Translating it yields CASTPTSTRGETQYF.

V is TRBV7-7 and J is TRBJ1-1; possible D gene TRBD1, 5 bases. Between the trimmed V and J ends, which lost 1 base and 1 base, there was a span of 10 bases. Germline-derived CDR1 and CDR2 are SSHAT and FNYEAQ (reference sequence). The CDR3 spans 15 residues. In nucleotides, the CDR3 is TGTGCCAGCAGCTTAGTTGGACACCAGAACACTGAAGCTTTCTTT. Translation gives CASSLVGHQNTEAFF.

This clone was recorded only once. The chain is built from TRBV15 and TRBJ1-1; 9 bases are shared with TRBD1. Germline values: CDR1 LNHNV, CDR2 YYDKDF (reference sequence). This CDR3 comprises 13 residues. The V gene end was trimmed by 0 bases and the J gene end by 11 bases; junction bases not matched to a gene: 4. This chain's CDR3 is CATSRDRDREAFF. The DNA of the CDR3 is TGTGCCACCAGCAGAGATCGGGACAGGGAGGCTTTCTTT.

This sequence joins TRBV5-1 and TRBJ2-7; TRBD2 aligns across 14 bases. Germline V gene data show CDR1 as SGHRS and CDR2 as YFSETQ. This CDR3 is built from 14 residues. V trimming: 4 bases; J trimming: 7 bases; junction bases outside the gene matches: 4. The DNA for the CDR3 is TGCGCCAGCAGCAAGGGACTAGCGGGGGCGGAGCAGTACTTC. It is translated as CASSKGLAGAEQYF.

The gene calls are TRBV6-1 and TRBJ1-1; 8 bases fit TRBD1. There are 14 residues in the CDR3. J lost 0 bases, V lost 7 bases, and 4 bases had no gene match. Germline V gene sequence: CDR1 MNHNS, CDR2 SASEGT. CDR3 sequence (DNA): TGTGCCAGCATCCAGGGGGCTGTGAACACTGAAGCTTTCTTT. Translated, it gives CASIQGAVNTEAFF.